Listed below are T cell receptor beta chains from one sample, sequenced in a study of glioma-infiltrating T cells. TCRdb re-called the multiplex PCR reads through MiXCR, storing one row per CDR3 protein. The repertoire holds about 180,000 distinct CDR3 sequences, with about 47% as singletons. The sequencing input was glioma tissue, nonneoplastic brain tissue, or PBMCs (not recorded which). The receptors derive from a human donor with low-grade glioma or glioblastoma, undergoing nonglioma brain surgery, or in good health (not recorded which). Both conserved end residues are part of each CDR3. The D gene is left open where the match is weak. Rows give clone size only sometimes, using once, few, many, or a class for an expanded clone.

cdr3_length	d_call	j_call	clone_size	v_call	cdr3_aa	cdr3_nt
13	.	TRBJ1-1	few	TRBV30	CAWHTGWNTEAFF	TGTGCCTGGCATACAGGCTGGAACACTGAAGCTTTCTTT
16	.	TRBJ2-7	.	TRBV6-1	CAGSQQGTVSSYEQYF	TGTGCCGGCAGTCAACAAGGGACTGTCAGCTCCTACGAGCAGTACTTC
13	TRBD2	TRBJ2-1	few	TRBV29-1	CSVVQREGHEQFF	TGCAGCGTTGTACAGCGGGAGGGCCATGAGCAGTTCTTC
15	.	TRBJ2-7	many	TRBV27	CASTPFQGSSYEQYF	TGTGCCAGCACTCCATTTCAGGGGAGCTCCTACGAGCAGTACTTC
14	.	TRBJ2-1	.	TRBV3-1	CASSLSASNSKQFF	TGTGCCAGCAGCCTAAGCGCTTCGAATAGCAAGCAGTTCTTC
16	TRBD1	TRBJ2-5	.	TRBV7-8	CASSLDRDRPEETQYF	TGTGCCAGCAGCTTAGACAGGGACAGGCCGGAGGAGACCCAGTACTTC
14	TRBD2	TRBJ2-1	many	TRBV20-1	CSARRASGSNEQFF	TGCAGTGCTAGACGGGCTAGCGGGAGTAATGAGCAGTTCTTC
14	.	TRBJ2-7	many	TRBV28	CASSLLRTGAQQYF	TGTGCCAGCAGTCTCCTCCGAACGGGAGCTCAGCAGTACTTC
14	TRBD2	TRBJ2-7	.	TRBV4-1	CASSLGTSGYEQYF	TGCGCCAGCAGCCTCGGGACTAGCGGCTACGAGCAGTACTTC
11	.	TRBJ1-1	.	TRBV29-1	CGVRENTEAFF	TGCGGCGTTCGGGAAAACACTGAAGCTTTCTTT
12	.	TRBJ1-5	many	TRBV28	CASSSPNQPQHF	TGTGCCAGCAGTTCACCAAATCAGCCCCAGCATTTT
14	.	TRBJ2-1	many	TRBV27	CASSLGASYNEQFF	TGTGCCAGCAGTCTGGGGGCCAGCTACAATGAGCAGTTCTTC
11	.	TRBJ1-2	.	TRBV11-1	CATEGNYGYTF	TGTGCCACCGAGGGGAACTATGGCTACACCTTC
14	TRBD1	TRBJ1-2	.	TRBV19	CASSLRTGNYGYTF	TGTGCCAGTAGTCTCCGGACAGGGAACTATGGCTACACCTTC
15	.	TRBJ2-2	many	TRBV6-1	CASSLESGNTGELFF	TGTGCCAGCAGTCTTGAGTCGGGGAACACCGGGGAGCTGTTTTTT
13	.	TRBJ1-1	.	TRBV6-1	CASRRHSDRQAFF	TGTGCCAGCAGAAGACACAGTGATCGGCAAGCTTTCTTT
14	TRBD2	TRBJ2-5	few	TRBV4-1	CASSQASGQETQYF	TGCGCCAGCAGCCAAGCTAGCGGACAAGAGACCCAGTACTTC
21	.	TRBJ2-1	.	TRBV20-1	CSAREHTLQSHLTSSYNEQFF	TGCAGTGCTAGAGAGCACACACTTCAAAGCCACTTGACGAGCTCCTACAATGAGCAGTTCTTC
12	.	TRBJ1-1	.	TRBV28	CASSFGSTEAFF	TGTGCCAGCAGTTTCGGGAGCACTGAAGCTTTCTTT
14	.	TRBJ2-5	.	TRBV28	CASRGGGSLETQYF	TGTGCCAGCCGAGGGGGGGGCTCCTTAGAGACCCAGTACTTC
13	TRBD1	TRBJ2-7	many	TRBV27	CASKTGSSYEQYF	TGTGCCAGCAAGACAGGGAGTTCCTACGAGCAGTACTTC
16	.	TRBJ1-2	.	TRBV28	CAISEGRDGGNYGYTF	TGTGCCATCAGTGAAGGCCGGGACGGAGGTAACTATGGCTACACCTTC
17	TRBD1	TRBJ1-1	many	TRBV20-1	CSARVGTGVSLNTEAFF	TGCAGTGCTAGAGTAGGGACAGGCGTAAGTTTGAACACTGAAGCTTTCTTT
19	.	TRBJ2-3	.	TRBV4-2	CASSQDYRRESSSTDTQYF	TGTGCCAGCAGCCAAGATTATCGGAGGGAGTCTTCTAGCACAGATACGCAGTATTTT
14	TRBD2	TRBJ2-1	few	TRBV3-1	CASSSSGAYNEQFF	TGTGCCAGCAGCTCGAGCGGGGCCTACAATGAGCAGTTCTTC
15	.	TRBJ2-7	.	TRBV28	CASSPGTRPLDEQYF	TGTGCCAGCAGTCCTGGGACAAGGCCGCTAGACGAGCAGTACTTC
14	.	TRBJ2-1	once	TRBV2	CASSAYTTYDEQFF	TGTGCCAGCAGTGCTTACACTACTTACGATGAGCAGTTCTTC
15	.	TRBJ1-5	.	TRBV12-3/TRBV12-4	CASTPGGSTNQPQHF	TGTGCCAGCACCCCCGGGGGGAGTACCAATCAGCCCCAGCATTTT
14	.	TRBJ2-7	.	TRBV3-1	CASSPRGLNYEQYF	TGTGCCAGCAGCCCGAGAGGTCTCAACTACGAGCAGTACTTC